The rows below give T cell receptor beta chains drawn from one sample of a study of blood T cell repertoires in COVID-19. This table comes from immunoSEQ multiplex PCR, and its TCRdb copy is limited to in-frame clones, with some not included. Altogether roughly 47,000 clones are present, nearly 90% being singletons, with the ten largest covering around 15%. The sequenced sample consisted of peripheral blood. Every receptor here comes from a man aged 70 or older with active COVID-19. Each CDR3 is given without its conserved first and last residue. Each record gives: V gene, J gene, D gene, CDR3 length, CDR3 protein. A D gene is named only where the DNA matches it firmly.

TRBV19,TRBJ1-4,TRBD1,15,ASSPGTGGATNEKLF
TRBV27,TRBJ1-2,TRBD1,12,ASSPSGGAGGYT
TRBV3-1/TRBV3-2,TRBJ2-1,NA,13,ASSQVSGARNEQF
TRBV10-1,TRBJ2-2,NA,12,ASSLQGGTGELF
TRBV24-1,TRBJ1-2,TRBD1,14,ATSDSIGTGYYGYT
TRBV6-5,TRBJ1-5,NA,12,ASRPAGSGQPQH
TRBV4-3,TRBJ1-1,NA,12,ASSPTLMNTEAF
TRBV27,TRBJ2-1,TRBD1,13,ASRLDRGPYNEQF
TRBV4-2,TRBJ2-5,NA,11,ASSQDGQMTQY
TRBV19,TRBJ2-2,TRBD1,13,ASSRGTGNTGELF
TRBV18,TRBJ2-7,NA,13,ASSPGSQGPYEQY
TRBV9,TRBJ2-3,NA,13,ASSVGTVTTDTQY
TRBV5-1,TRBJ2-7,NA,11,ASRTASSNEQY
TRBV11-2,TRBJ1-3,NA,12,ASSLSGPGNTIY
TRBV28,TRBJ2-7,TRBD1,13,ASSLWDRVPYEQY
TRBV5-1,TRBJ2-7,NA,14,ASSLGSGGAEYEQY
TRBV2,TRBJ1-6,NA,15,ASKAPSSGSRNSPLH
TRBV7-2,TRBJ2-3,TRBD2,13,ASSSRDYSTDTQY
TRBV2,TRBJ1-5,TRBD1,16,ASRVAGTGALSNQPQH
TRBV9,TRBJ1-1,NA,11,ASSVNMNTEAF
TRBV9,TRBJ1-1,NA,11,ASSSTGNTEAF
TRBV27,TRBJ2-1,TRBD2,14,ASRDTSGLWGHEQF
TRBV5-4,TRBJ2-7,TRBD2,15,ASSPGLAGGSSYEQY
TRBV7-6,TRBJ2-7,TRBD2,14,ASSLIAGGGGDEQY
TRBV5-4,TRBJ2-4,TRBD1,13,ASSLGGTGNNIQY
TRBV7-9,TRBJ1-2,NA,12,ASSLGQAYYGYT
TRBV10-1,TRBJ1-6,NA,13,ASRAICRVNSPLH
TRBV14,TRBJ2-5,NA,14,ASSQVGSGVQETQY
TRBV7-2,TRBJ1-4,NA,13,ASSLNPGADEKLF
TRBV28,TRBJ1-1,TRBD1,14,ASSSDRTGVNTEAF
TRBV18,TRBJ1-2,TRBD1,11,ASSPGQESGYT
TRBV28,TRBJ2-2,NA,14,ASSLAGRGNTGELF
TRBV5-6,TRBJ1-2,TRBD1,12,ASSNPGQVYGYT
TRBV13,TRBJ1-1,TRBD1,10,ASSDQGGEAF
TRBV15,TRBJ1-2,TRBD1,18,ATSRDGVGTGVGGDYGYT